Presented here are 6 T cell receptor beta chains from one specimen sequenced in a study of cytomegalovirus exposure and HLA in healthy donors. The PCR employed 60 Vbeta primers together with 13 Jbeta primers. Clones were read by immunoSEQ multiplex PCR, and TCRdb kept only the in-frame ones, dropping some. The table lists about 150,000 clones, over 65% of them singletons. The sample taken for sequencing was PBMCs. The receptors come from a woman in her forties in good health and CMV-seronegative.

This clone was detected only a few times. The J gene is TRBJ2-3, the V gene TRBV6-1; 11 bases line up with TRBD2. Germline V CDR1 and CDR2: MNHNS, SASEGT. With V trimmed by 2 bases and J by 7 bases, 11 bases remained unmatched. The CDR3 spans 17 residues. The CDR3 DNA follows: TGTGCCAGCAGTGAAAGGCGACTAGCGGGGCGGCTAAATACGCAGTATTTT. This translates into CASSERRLAGRLNTQYF.

V gene TRBV5-1 combines with J gene TRBJ2-1, with 8 bases identical to TRBD2. V shed 0 bases and J 7 bases; nucleotides not matched to a gene: 6. This CDR3 is 15 amino acids long. Germline-derived CDR1 and CDR2 are SGHRS and YFSETQ. CDR3 in amino acids: CASSLATSGENEQFF. The CDR3 region has the DNA TGCGCCAGCAGCTTGGCAACTAGCGGTGAGAATGAGCAGTTCTTC.

The chain uses TRBV30 and TRBJ1-3, with D maybe TRBD1 (5 bases). Germline V CDR1 and CDR2: GTSNPN, SVGIG (reference sequence). V lost 3 bases and J 4 bases, leaving 16 bases between the germline ends. This CDR3 comprises 15 residues. CDR3: CAWRDAGEFGNTIYF. The CDR3 DNA sequence: TGTGCCTGGAGGGATGCGGGGGAGTTCGGAAACACCATATATTTT.

For the CDR3, the DNA is TGCAGCGTGGGAGTCGGACCGACGAACACTGAAGCTTTCTTT. It translates to CSVGVGPTNTEAFF. This chain links TRBV29-1 with TRBJ1-1; D is unresolved. V lost 6 bases and J 1 base, leaving 15 bases between the germline ends. Germline values: CDR1 SQVTM, CDR2 ANQGSEA. This CDR3 has 14 residues.

The rearrangement links TRBV6-1 to TRBJ1-4; 9 bases fit TRBD1. With 6 bases clipped from V and 11 bases from J, the junction kept 7 bases outside the gene matches. CDR1 is MNHNS, CDR2 SASEGT, per germline. The CDR3 sequence is 13 residues long. CDR3 in amino acids: CASRPGQGGKLFF. CDR3 DNA sequence: TGTGCCAGCAGGCCGGGACAGGGAGGGAAACTGTTTTTT.

This clone is a singleton in its sample. The chain recombines TRBV28 with TRBJ2-7, with 13 bases matching TRBD2. CDR1 MDHEN and CDR2 SYDVKM come from the germline V gene. This CDR3 comprises 15 residues. Trimming at V came to 4 bases and at J to 5 bases, leaving 5 bases not matched to a gene. CDR3 DNA sequence: TGTGCCAGCAGTTCGCGACTAGCGGGAGGAGACGAGCAGTACTTC. It is translated as CASSSRLAGGDEQYF.